Listed here are 25 T cell receptor beta chains from one sample, sequenced in a study of T cells in Graves' hyperthyroidism and ophthalmopathy. There were TCR beta CDR3 regions amplified from RNA transcripts. HTBI primers were the set used in a first-round RT-PCR of the TCR CDR3. TCRdb fed the multiplex PCR reads into MiXCR, producing one record per CDR3 protein. The sample yields approximately 250,000 distinct CDR3 sequences, around 25% seen once. The sample comprised blood. These receptors came from a woman between 40 and 55 years old with Graves' ophthalmopathy.

The V gene is TRBV28, the J gene TRBJ1-1, with D hard to call. The germline gives CDR1 MDHEN, CDR2 SYDVKM. V shed 5 bases and J shed 10 bases, with 26 bases lying between them. The CDR3 contains 16 residues. The CDR3 region has the DNA TGTGCCAGCAGTCCGCGACCTCAGGCGGGCAGCCTTGGAGCTTTCTTT. It translates to CASSPRPQAGSLGAFF.

A remark on this clonotype: A junction boundary mismatches the germline segment, possibly from a read error. The J gene is TRBJ1-2, the V gene TRBV6-5, with D uncertain. CDR1 is MNHEY, CDR2 SVGAGI, per germline. The CDR3 runs to 16 residues. This CDR3 reads CASSYLRVSVNYGYIF. The CDR3, as DNA: TGTGCCAGCAGTTACCTCCGGGTCAGCGTCAACTATGGCTACATCTTC.

This clonotype was recorded a few times. V is TRBV20-1 and J is TRBJ2-7, with 7 bases identical to TRBD2. Germline assignment: CDR1 DFQATT and CDR2 SNEGSKA (reference sequence). This CDR3 has 13 amino acids. The J segment lost 3 bases and the V segment lost 4 bases, leaving 6 bases of the junction unmatched. CDR3 sequence reads: CSANLAVLYEQYF. As DNA, the CDR3 is TGCAGTGCTAATCTAGCGGTCCTCTACGAGCAGTACTTC.

This clonotype showed up many times. The chain links TRBV5-1 to TRBJ2-6; a weak D match, TRBD1 (5 bases). The germline V and J ends were trimmed by 4 bases and 0 bases, with 8 bases remaining between them. Germline V lookup: CDR1 SGHRS, CDR2 YFSETQ. CDR3 length: 15 residues. In nucleotides, the CDR3 is TGCGCCAGCAGCCGTGACAGCTCTGGGGCCAACGTCCTGACTTTC. Amino acid sequence: CASSRDSSGANVLTF.

This clonotype has a single count. A much larger clone is a single base away; this may be a read error. The genes are TRBV20-1 and TRBJ2-5, with a tentative D call TRBD1 (5 bases). The CDR3 is 11 residues long. Germline V gene lookup returns CDR1 DFQATT and CDR2 SNEGSKA (reference sequence). The CDR3 region is CSARLTETLYF. The CDR3, as DNA: TGCAGTGCTAGATTGACAGAGACCCTGTACTTC.

This clonotype appeared many times. The chain combines TRBV29-1 with TRBJ2-2, with 9 bases identical to TRBD2. The CDR3 has 15 amino acids. Losses at the gene ends were 0 bases for V and 8 bases for J; bases not matched to a gene: 7. Germline V lookup: CDR1 SQVTM, CDR2 ANQGSEA. The CDR3 here is CSVEDRGRAVGELFF. CDR3 sequence (DNA): TGCAGCGTTGAAGATCGCGGGAGGGCGGTAGGGGAGCTGTTTTTT.

This clonotype was found many times. CDR3 sequence reads: CASNLKGVGKETQYF. The CDR3 DNA follows: TGTGCCAGCAACCTCAAGGGGGTTGGTAAAGAGACCCAGTACTTC. The chain carries TRBV7-3 and TRBJ2-5; a weak D match, TRBD1 (6 bases). The CDR3 spans 15 residues. Trimming removed 7 bases at V and 3 bases at J, with 18 bases between. CDR1 is SGHTA and CDR2 is FQGTGA in the germline V gene.

Ten or more counts support this clonotype. This rearrangement joins TRBV6-5 to TRBJ1-1; D might be TRBD1 (6 bases). Per germline, CDR1 MNHEY and CDR2 SVGAGI. This CDR3 spans 15 amino acids. V lost 7 bases, J lost 4 bases, and 19 bases lay in between. CDR3: CASTEYRGGGTEAFF. The CDR3 coding sequence is TGTGCCAGCACGGAATACCGAGGGGGTGGCACTGAAGCTTTCTTT.

This chain joins TRBV24-1 and TRBJ1-1; possible D gene TRBD1, 6 bases. The CDR3 runs to 14 residues. Germline assignment: CDR1 KGHDR and CDR2 SFDVKD. The ends were cut back, 7 bases at V and 6 bases at J, with 17 bases in the middle. This CDR3 is CATSAWGEGAEAFF. The DNA of the CDR3 is TGTGCCACCAGCGCTTGGGGAGAGGGGGCTGAAGCTTTCTTT.

This clonotype was observed many times. One base away lies a much larger clone, so this may be a sequencing read error. This chain links TRBV10-3 with TRBJ1-1, with 10 bases fitting TRBD1. The CDR3 is made up of 16 amino acids. Germline V gives CDR1 ENHRY, CDR2 SYGVKD. CDR3 nucleotide sequence: TGTGCCATCAGTGAGTCGACAGGGGGCTTTAACACTGAAGTTTTCTTT. Its translation is CAISESTGGFNTEVFF.

The J gene is TRBJ2-7, the V gene TRBV20-1, with 11 positions matching TRBD1. Germline CDR1 and CDR2: DFQATT and SNEGSKA (reference sequence). The CDR3 runs to 14 residues. The V segment lost 6 bases and the J segment 3 bases; nucleotides outside the gene matches: 7. The CDR3 nucleotides are TGCAGTGCAGAACCCGGGACAGGGGGCTACGAGCAGTACTTC. Protein sequence: CSAEPGTGGYEQYF.

The table lists this clonotype with many counts. The chain employs TRBV15 and TRBJ2-2, with D possibly matching TRBD1 (5 bases). Trimming stripped 4 bases from V and 5 bases from J, with 17 bases between. Germline CDR1 and CDR2: LNHNV and YYDKDF (reference sequence). The CDR3 length is 16 residues. CDR3 DNA: TGTGCCACCAGCACAGGACGGCAGGGCGCGACCGGGGAGCTGTTTTTT. This translates into CATSTGRQGATGELFF.

The table lists this clonotype with a few counts. This chain links TRBV6-2 or TRBV6-3 with TRBJ2-4; D not certain. Germline lookup yields CDR1 MNHEY and CDR2 SVGEGT. V lost 8 bases to trimming and J lost 1 base, with 6 bases between them. The CDR3 extends over 12 amino acids. The CDR3 region is CASSRAKNIQYF. CDR3 sequence (DNA): TGTGCCAGCTCAAGGGCCAAAAACATTCAGTACTTC.

This chain uses TRBV6-1 with TRBJ2-7; no definite D call. Trimming stripped 2 bases from V and 0 bases from J, with 8 bases between. In germline, CDR1 is MNHNS, CDR2 SASEGT. The CDR3 is 14 residues long. CDR3 protein: CASSEPETSYEQYF. DNA for the CDR3: TGTGCCAGCAGTGAACCGGAGACCTCCTACGAGCAGTACTTC.

This chain uses TRBV29-1 with TRBJ1-1; 9 bases are shared with TRBD1. This CDR3 comprises 16 residues. Germline CDR1 is SQVTM and CDR2 is ANQGSEA. The V segment lost 4 bases and the J segment 0 bases; nucleotides outside the gene matches: 9. CDR3 DNA: TGCAGCGTTGCTTATGGGACAGGGATTATGAACACTGAAGCTTTCTTT. This translates into CSVAYGTGIMNTEAFF.

This clonotype was counted at least ten times. J is TRBJ1-5 and V is TRBV20-1, with D perhaps TRBD1 (5 bases). This CDR3 is 12 amino acids long. CDR1 is DFQATT and CDR2 is SNEGSKA in the germline V gene (reference sequence). V dropped 6 bases and J dropped 4 bases, with 10 bases sitting between them. The CDR3 protein is CSAQWGNQPQHF. CDR3 nucleotide sequence: TGCAGTGCCCAATGGGGGAATCAGCCCCAGCATTTT.

The chain joins TRBV19 to TRBJ2-4, with D maybe TRBD1 (6 bases). Germline CDR1 LNHDA, CDR2 SQIVND (reference sequence). The CDR3 spans 13 residues. Deletions cut 5 bases from V and 7 bases from J, with 12 bases between. The CDR3 bases are TGTGCCAGTAGTTATTCACAGGGCAACATTCAGTACTTC. It translates to CASSYSQGNIQYF.

This clonotype was seen a few times. This chain connects TRBV7-9 to TRBJ1-1; 8 bases match TRBD1. The CDR3 is 14 residues long. In germline, CDR1 is SEHNR, CDR2 FQNEAQ (reference sequence). The junction had 7 bases not matched to a gene; V was cut back by 4 bases and J by 6 bases. The CDR3 sequence: CASSYTGGLSEAFF. The CDR3 coding sequence is TGTGCCAGCAGCTATACAGGGGGGCTTTCTGAAGCTTTCTTT.

The chain uses TRBV20-1 and TRBJ1-1, with a weak D call TRBD1 (5 bases). The CDR3 is 13 amino acids. The germline V gene encodes CDR1 DFQATT and CDR2 SNEGSKA (reference sequence). V dropped 3 bases and J dropped 0 bases, with 8 bases sitting between them. The CDR3 DNA sequence: TGCAGTGCTAGGCAGGACATGAACACTGAAGCTTTCTTT. It yields the protein CSARQDMNTEAFF.

At least ten counts were recorded for this clonotype. This sequence joins TRBV6-2 or TRBV6-3 and TRBJ1-2; the D gene is possibly TRBD1 (6 bases). CDR1 is MNHEY and CDR2 is SVGEGT in the germline V gene. The CDR3 consists of 13 residues. V was clipped by 6 bases and J by 2 bases, with 10 bases between them. The CDR3 sequence: CASSRGQNYGYTF. CDR3 DNA sequence: TGTGCCAGCAGCCGGGGGCAAAACTATGGCTACACCTTC.

This clonotype has a count of ten or more. CDR3 DNA sequence: TGTGCCAGCAGCTTGCCTTCTAGCGGGAGGGCCCGGCAGTACTTC. Translated: CASSLPSSGRARQYF. The V gene is TRBV5-6, the J gene TRBJ2-7; 12 positions match TRBD2. Germline assignment: CDR1 SGHDT and CDR2 YYEEEE. J was trimmed by 9 bases and V by 1 base; bases with no gene match: 8. This CDR3 is built from 15 residues.

This clonotype was counted ten times or more. V and J are TRBV12-3 or TRBV12-4 and TRBJ2-5, with a possible D match to TRBD2 (6 bases). V was pared by 5 bases and J by 5 bases, with 12 bases between. The CDR3 covers 13 residues. This CDR3 reads CASSGGPGETQYF. Written as DNA, the CDR3 is TGTGCCAGCAGTGGAGGGCCGGGGGAGACCCAGTACTTC.

The V gene is TRBV12-3 or TRBV12-4, the J gene TRBJ2-7, with 9 bases aligning to TRBD2. This CDR3 has 16 amino acids. Trimming took 8 bases from V and 2 from J; bases not matched to a gene: 13. The DNA for the CDR3 is TGTGCCAGCGGGGGGACCCTAGCGGGACCGACCTACGAGCAGTACTTC. Translated: CASGGTLAGPTYEQYF.

This clonotype was counted ten times or more. The chain is built from TRBV7-9 and TRBJ1-1; perhaps TRBD1 as D (5 bases). The CDR3 length is 14 residues. With 5 bases removed from V and 1 base from J, the gap between germline ends came to 11 bases. The germline V gene has CDR1 SEHNR and CDR2 FQNEAQ (reference sequence). CDR3 in DNA: TGTGCCAGCAGCCAATGGGGGTCGAACACTGAAGCTTTCTTT. Translation: CASSQWGSNTEAFF.

This chain links TRBV11-1 with TRBJ2-3, with D perhaps TRBD1 or TRBD2 (5 bases each). There are 17 residues in the CDR3. V lost 1 base to trimming and J lost 1 base, with 15 bases between them. The germline V gene encodes CDR1 SGHAT and CDR2 FQDESV (reference sequence). CDR3 coding DNA: TGTGCCAGCAGCTTAGATGGGGGTCCGGGGCGCACAGATACGCAGTATTTT. Translated, it gives CASSLDGGPGRTDTQYF.